The entry below describes one T cell receptor (beta chain). Its matching antigen is unknown. The sample is drawn from a study of T cell responses to AZD1222 COVID-19 vaccine. Overall study findings and caveats: Without day 14 samples, only post-peak T cell repertoires were studied. White British donors predominated, females outnumbered males, and clonal diversity was possibly underestimated. Seropositive at baseline were only a handful of AZD1222 recipients.

Libraries were prepared by immunoSEQ multiplex PCR; TCRdb keeps only in-frame clonotypes and omits some of them. Of 100,000 to 150,000 clones in the sample, 90% were seen once. Trimming stripped 6 bases from V and 8 bases from J, with 16 bases between. The CDR3 has 13 amino acids. Per germline, CDR1 ENHRY and CDR2 SYGVKD. The origin of this receptor is an adult in good health. The chain employs TRBV10-3 and TRBJ1-2, with D possibly TRBD1 on 5 matching bases. Specimen: peripheral blood, collected on day 0 of MenACWY control vaccination. The CDR3 reads CAIRSGGAYGYTF. CDR3 nucleotide sequence: TGTGCCATCAGATCCGGCGGGGCGTACGGCTACACCTTC.